Listed here are 10 T cell receptor beta chains from one sample, sequenced in a study of cytomegalovirus exposure and HLA in healthy donors listed by TCRdb under 2017. Libraries were constructed by the immunoSEQ multiplex PCR assay. The multiplex PCR relied on a mix of 60 forward primers for TCR Vbeta segments and 13 reverse primers for TCR Jbeta segments. TCRdb retrieved this table from immuneACCESS and kept in-frame rearrangements only. Not all clones are present; in checked studies, unresolved V genes account for under half, and no reason is known for the remainder. Here the sample has under 200,000 clones; around 85% occur a single time. Of the sample, around 0.85% falls within the top ten clones. The specimen sequenced was PBMCs. The receptors derive from a woman aged 25 to 45 in good health and CMV-seronegative.

This chain links TRBV5-4 with TRBJ1-1; 8 bases match TRBD1. CDR3 length: 13 residues. Germline values: CDR1 SGHNT, CDR2 YYREEE (reference sequence). J lost 1 base, V lost 4 bases, and 0 bases had no gene match. DNA for the CDR3: TGTGCCAGCAGCCAGGGGGCGAACACTGAAGCTTTCTTT. Its protein is CASSQGANTEAFF.

The genes are TRBV27 and TRBJ1-4, with D unresolved. The CDR3 consists of 13 residues. The V end lost 5 bases, the J end lost 5 bases, and 9 bases lay between the germline ends. Germline V CDR1 and CDR2: MNHEY, SMNVEV (reference sequence). The CDR3 region is CASSPLLNEKLFF. In DNA form, the CDR3 reads TGTGCCAGCAGTCCCCTTTTGAATGAAAAACTGTTTTTT.

As to this clone: One end of the junction fails to match germline, which may point to a read error. The V and J genes are TRBV5-1 and TRBJ1-2, with 7 bases matching TRBD1. The CDR3 is 14 amino acids. From germline, CDR1 is SGHRS and CDR2 YFSETQ. CDR3 residues: CVSSLGDSNYGYTF. Written as DNA, the CDR3 is TGCGTCAGCAGCTTGGGGGACAGCAACTATGGCTACACCTTC.

The chain links TRBV5-6 to TRBJ2-6, with a tentative D call TRBD2 (5 bases). Germline V gene data show CDR1 as SGHDT and CDR2 as YYEEEE. The V end was cut by 0 bases, the J end by 0 bases, with 13 bases between. The CDR3 runs to 18 residues. The CDR3 DNA follows: TGTGCCAGCAGCTTGGGTCAGCGGCCCAACTCTGGGGCCAACGTCCTGACTTTC. As protein: CASSLGQRPNSGANVLTF. Complete variable domain (other parts from reference TRBV5-6 and TRBJ2-6): DAGVTQSPTHLIKTRGQQVTLRCSPKSGHDTVSWYQQALGQGPQFIFQYYEEEERQRGNFPDRFSGHQFPNYSSELNVNALLLGDSALYLCASSLGQRPNSGANVLTFGAGSRLTVL.

This chain links TRBV7-9 with TRBJ1-1; a possible D gene is TRBD1 (6 bases). This CDR3 has 17 residues. V lost 5 bases and J 0 bases, leaving 19 bases between the germline ends. Germline V gene data show CDR1 as SEHNR and CDR2 as FQNEAQ (reference sequence). CDR3 nucleotide sequence: TGTGCCAGCAGCCCTCGACAGGTTTTTGCTATGAACACTGAAGCTTTCTTT. It yields the protein CASSPRQVFAMNTEAFF.

This clone has just one count. An end of the junction does not agree with germline; a read error may underlie this. V gene TRBV7-9 combines with J gene TRBJ1-2; 9 nucleotides match TRBD1. This CDR3 has 16 amino acids. Germline-derived CDR1 and CDR2 are SEHNR and FQNEAQ (reference sequence). The CDR3, as DNA: TGTTCCAGCAGCATGCCTCCGGGACAGGGAAGACCTGGCTACACCTTC. Protein sequence: CSSSMPPGQGRPGYTF.

CDR3 nucleotide sequence: TGTGCCAGCAGTCGGACAGGGGGCTCGTCCTACAATGAGCAGTTCTTC. Its translation: CASSRTGGSSYNEQFF. The V gene is TRBV2, the J gene TRBJ2-1, with 11 bases that match TRBD1. CDR3 size: 16 residues. Germline values: CDR1 SNHLY, CDR2 FYNNEI. V shed 5 bases, J shed 1 base, and the junction held 4 bases outside the gene matches.

V and J are TRBV18 and TRBJ2-2, with D maybe TRBD2 (5 bases). Trimming cost V 3 bases and J 5 bases, with 13 bases left between them. CDR1 and CDR2 (germline): KGHSH, LQKENI. This CDR3 is built from 15 residues. CDR3: CASSPGLPGTGELFF. CDR3 bases: TGTGCCAGCTCACCTGGACTCCCTGGGACCGGGGAGCTGTTTTTT.

This clone was counted a single time. CDR3 in amino acids: CASSDHADRQETQYF. The CDR3 DNA reads as TGTGCCAGCAGTGATCACGCAGACAGGCAAGAGACCCAGTACTTC. V and J are TRBV25-1 and TRBJ2-5, with D tentatively TRBD1 (6 bases). The V end was cut by 3 bases, the J end by 2 bases, with 13 bases between. CDR1 MGHDK and CDR2 SYGVNS come from the germline V gene. The CDR3 spans 15 residues.

The chain uses TRBV7-9 and TRBJ2-3, with 7 bases fitting TRBD2. Looked up from germline, CDR1 is SEHNR and CDR2 is FQNEAQ (reference sequence). With V trimmed by 4 bases and J by 6 bases, 16 bases remained unmatched. The CDR3 has 17 amino acids. CDR3 amino acids: CASSYNPVTSPGDTQYF. The CDR3 DNA follows: TGTGCCAGCAGCTACAACCCTGTGACTAGCCCGGGGGATACGCAGTATTTT.